A single sample gave rise to the 30 T cell receptor beta chains below, sequenced in a study of blood T cell repertoires in COVID-19. Only in-frame clones appear in the TCRdb table, and some are missing; sequencing was by immunoSEQ multiplex PCR. The table includes approximately 180,000 clones, less than 90% detected once. The sample taken for sequencing was PBMCs or T cells enriched from blood (not recorded which). Receptors originate from a human donor with acute COVID-19. The donor label of this sample is uncertain.

This chain joins TRBV2 and TRBJ2-1; 8 bases match TRBD1. This CDR3 has 15 residues. Per the germline V gene, CDR1 is SNHLY and CDR2 is FYNNEI. Unmatched junction bases numbered 5, after V lost 5 bases and J lost 2 bases. The CDR3 sequence is CASSTGTGTYNEQFF. The CDR3 DNA follows: TGTGCCAGCAGTACCGGGACAGGAACCTACAATGAGCAGTTCTTC.

The chain uses TRBV9 and TRBJ2-1; 8 bases align to TRBD2. This CDR3 comprises 15 residues. The V and J ends lost 0 bases and 5 bases, in that order; junction bases with no gene match: 4. Germline loops: CDR1 SGDLS, CDR2 YYNGEE. CDR3 sequence (DNA): TGTGCCAGCAGCGTAGATAGCGGGGATCACAATGAGCAGTTCTTC. Residues: CASSVDSGDHNEQFF.

The gene calls are TRBV5-6 and TRBJ2-2; 9 bases are a match to TRBD2. Trimming cost V 1 base and J 4 bases; bases outside gene matches: 5. Germline values: CDR1 SGHDT, CDR2 YYEEEE. The CDR3 totals 16 residues. The CDR3 bases are TGTGCCAGCAGCTTGAGAGCGGGGGGTCCCACCGGGGAGCTGTTTTTT. It is translated as CASSLRAGGPTGELFF.

The J gene is TRBJ2-3, the V gene TRBV10-3; 12 bases align to TRBD1. CDR1 is ENHRY and CDR2 is SYGVKD in the germline V gene. The CDR3 consists of 15 residues. With 5 bases clipped from V and 4 bases from J, the junction kept 4 bases outside the gene matches. CDR3 nucleotides: TGTGCCATCAGTTCCGGGACAGGGGGCCCAGATACGCAGTATTTT. It yields the protein CAISSGTGGPDTQYF.

The chain links TRBV14 to TRBJ1-2, with 11 nucleotides matching TRBD1. Germline assignment: CDR1 SGHDN and CDR2 FVKESK. J lost 4 bases, V lost 4 bases, and 2 bases had no gene match. The CDR3 spans 14 residues. The chain's CDR3 is CASSPGQGAYGYTF. CDR3 DNA: TGTGCCAGCAGCCCCGGACAGGGGGCCTATGGCTACACCTTC.

The J gene is TRBJ1-2, the V gene TRBV25-1; 8 bases fit TRBD1. The CDR3 is 15 amino acids. Trimming cost V 2 bases and J 8 bases; bases outside gene matches: 10. Germline CDR1 and CDR2: MGHDK and SYGVNS. The CDR3 loop reads CASSEPGPTGEGYTF. The CDR3 DNA is TGTGCCAGCAGTGAACCAGGCCCGACAGGGGAAGGCTACACCTTC.

In its sample, this clone was seen once. The chain uses TRBV10-3 and TRBJ1-4, with D tentatively TRBD1 (5 bases). CDR1 is ENHRY and CDR2 is SYGVKD in the germline V gene. The CDR3 is 14 amino acids. V dropped 6 bases and J dropped 5 bases, with 13 bases sitting between them. The CDR3 nucleotides are TGTGCCATCAGCCCGGGACTAGCCAATGAAAAACTGTTTTTT. Translated: CAISPGLANEKLFF.

This chain links TRBV5-8 with TRBJ2-3; a weak D match, TRBD2 (6 bases). V shed 4 bases and J shed 3 bases, with 12 bases lying between them. Germline CDR1 reads SGHTS; CDR2 reads YDEGEE. This CDR3 is 14 amino acids long. Written as DNA, the CDR3 is TGTGCCAGCAGCCCCGGGGGAAGAACAGATACGCAGTATTTT. As protein: CASSPGGRTDTQYF.

This clone came up once. The CDR3 region is CASSIGGSTDTQYF. In DNA, the CDR3 is TGTGCCAGTAGTATCGGCGGGAGCACAGATACGCAGTATTTT. The chain employs TRBV19 and TRBJ2-3; D is possibly TRBD2 (5 bases). The CDR3 runs 14 residues. CDR1 and CDR2 from the germline V gene are LNHDA and SQIVND (reference sequence). V lost 3 bases and J lost 0, with 7 bases in between.

The chain has TRBV5-8 and TRBJ1-1; 7 bases align to TRBD1. The CDR3 runs to 15 residues. Germline trimming cut 6 bases from V and 1 base from J; bases unmatched to any gene: 9. Germline V gene sequence: CDR1 SGHTS, CDR2 YDEGEE. Here the CDR3 DNA reads TGTGCCAGCAAGGGGGCTGGGTACACGAACACTGAAGCTTTCTTT. As protein: CASKGAGYTNTEAFF.

This chain uses TRBV30 with TRBJ1-2; TRBD1 aligns across 9 bases. This CDR3 spans 14 amino acids. Trimming at V came to 1 base and at J to 4 bases, leaving 4 bases not matched to a gene. Per germline, CDR1 GTSNPN and CDR2 SVGIG (reference sequence). CDR3 protein: CAWSGQGDIYGYTF. The DNA of the CDR3 is TGTGCCTGGAGTGGACAGGGGGATATCTATGGCTACACCTTC.

V usage is TRBV7-2 and J usage is TRBJ2-4; D possibly corresponds to TRBD1 (7 bases). Trimming shortened V by 4 bases and J by 0 bases, and 13 bases separated the two germline ends. Germline-derived CDR1 and CDR2 are SGHTA and FQGNSA. This CDR3 contains 16 residues. Written as DNA, the CDR3 is TGTGCCAGCAGCTCACGACAGGGACTAGCCAAAAACATTCAGTACTTC. It translates to CASSSRQGLAKNIQYF.

The chain links TRBV25-1 to TRBJ2-6, with D possibly TRBD2 on 5 matching bases. CDR1 is MGHDK, CDR2 SYGVNS, per germline. Trimming cost V 9 bases and J 2 bases, with 14 bases left between them. The CDR3 covers 15 residues. The CDR3 DNA is TGTGCCAGTAGCCTCGCGGGCGCTGGGGCCAACGTCCTGACTTTC. Its protein product is CASSLAGAGANVLTF. The full variable domain, its missing parts supplied by reference TRBV25-1 and TRBJ2-6, is EADIYQTPRYLVIGTGKKITLECSQTMGHDKMYWYQQDPGMELHLIHYSYGVNSTEKGDLSSESTVSRIRTEHFPLTLESARPSHTSQYLCASSLAGAGANVLTFGAGSRLTVL.

The CDR3 region has the DNA TGTGCCAGCAGCTCCCCCAGGACTGGGATAGGGTACGAGCAGTACTTC. This gives the protein CASSSPRTGIGYEQYF. The chain is built from TRBV7-9 and TRBJ2-7; tentatively, D is TRBD2 (5 bases). Trimming cost V 4 bases and J 4 bases, with 20 bases left between them. Per the germline V gene, CDR1 is SEHNR and CDR2 is FQNEAQ (reference sequence). CDR3 size: 16 residues.

This chain connects TRBV11-2 to TRBJ2-5; maybe TRBD1 (5 bases). The CDR3 consists of 14 residues. Germline V gives CDR1 SGHAT, CDR2 FQNNGV. The V end lost 3 bases, the J end lost 1 base, and 9 bases lay between the germline ends. CDR3 bases: TGTGCCAGCAGCTTCCCCAGGGCCCAAGAGACCCAGTACTTC. Its translation is CASSFPRAQETQYF.

The chain couples TRBV19 to TRBJ2-7; D is ambiguous. The CDR3 spans 11 residues. Germline V gene data show CDR1 as LNHDA and CDR2 as SQIVND (reference sequence). Trimming removed 4 bases at V and 5 bases at J, with 6 bases between. The CDR3 protein is CASSSGNEQYF. In DNA, the CDR3 is TGTGCCAGTAGTAGCGGAAACGAGCAGTACTTC.

This rearrangement joins TRBV19 to TRBJ2-1; 13 bases match TRBD2. The CDR3 has 15 amino acids. Germline-derived CDR1 and CDR2 are LNHDA and SQIVND (reference sequence). V shed 4 bases and J 8 bases; nucleotides not matched to a gene: 5. The CDR3 protein is CASSTTSGGAYEQFF. The CDR3 bases are TGTGCCAGTAGTACAACTAGCGGGGGGGCCTATGAGCAGTTCTTC.

The count of this clone is one. The chain links TRBV7-6 to TRBJ1-1; the D is unclear. V lost 4 bases and J lost 8, with 11 bases in between. This CDR3 spans 12 amino acids. Per germline, CDR1 SGHVS and CDR2 FNYEAQ. The CDR3 region is CASSSPTREAFF. The CDR3 nucleotides read TGTGCCAGCAGCTCTCCGACAAGGGAAGCTTTCTTT.

The chain uses TRBV30 and TRBJ1-1; 10 positions match TRBD1. J lost 4 bases, V lost 5 bases, and 1 base had no gene match. Per the germline V gene, CDR1 is GTSNPN and CDR2 is SVGIG (reference sequence). The CDR3 consists of 12 residues. The CDR3 nucleotides read TGTGCCTGGGGGGACAGGGGCACTGAAGCTTTCTTT. Its translation is CAWGDRGTEAFF.

V usage is TRBV12-3 or TRBV12-4 and J usage is TRBJ2-5, with D possibly TRBD1 on 5 matching bases. Trimming took 1 base from V and 5 from J, leaving 5 bases between them. CDR3 length equals 12 residues. For the CDR3, the DNA is TGTGCCAGCAGTTTAGAGGGGGAGACCCAGTACTTC. This encodes CASSLEGETQYF.

In its sample, this clone was seen once. This sequence joins TRBV7-9 and TRBJ2-2; 10 bases map to TRBD1. This CDR3 has 17 amino acids. The ends lost 3 bases at V and 2 bases at J; junction bases unmatched: 6. Germline CDR1 is SEHNR and CDR2 is FQNEAQ (reference sequence). The CDR3 DNA follows: TGTGCCAGCAGCTTCCTTGGACAGGGGGATAACACCGGGGAGCTGTTTTTT. Its protein product is CASSFLGQGDNTGELFF.

V gene TRBV4-1 combines with J gene TRBJ1-4; 7 bases are a match to TRBD1. The V and J ends lost 4 bases and 11 bases, in that order; junction bases with no gene match: 13. From germline, CDR1 is MGHRA and CDR2 YSYEKL. The CDR3 loop spans 15 amino acids. As DNA, the CDR3 is TGCGCCAGCAGCCTTACCGGGACAGAGGAAAGGAAACTGTTTTTT. As protein: CASSLTGTEERKLFF.

This chain joins TRBV6-1 and TRBJ1-1; no reliable D call. This CDR3 is built from 14 residues. In germline, CDR1 is MNHNS, CDR2 SASEGT. The V gene lost 1 base and the J gene lost 3 bases, with 9 bases spanning the gap. CDR3 loop: CASSEVAEYTEAFF. CDR3 DNA sequence: TGTGCCAGCAGTGAAGTGGCAGAATACACTGAAGCTTTCTTT.

In DNA form, the CDR3 reads TGTGCCAGTAGTATAACAGATGGGGATACGCAGTATTTT. It translates to CASSITDGDTQYF. The chain employs TRBV19 and TRBJ2-3; no clear D gene. Trimming left V 2 bases short and J 6 bases short, with 9 bases between. CDR1 is LNHDA and CDR2 is SQIVND in the germline V gene (reference sequence). This CDR3 region has 13 residues.

The sample holds one count of this clone. The chain joins TRBV29-1 to TRBJ2-3, with 10 bases that match TRBD2. With 5 bases clipped from V and 1 base from J, the junction kept 3 bases outside the gene matches. Looked up from germline, CDR1 is SQVTM and CDR2 is ANQGSEA. This CDR3 is 14 amino acids long. The CDR3, as DNA: TGCAGCGTTCTCGGACTAGCGGGCACAGATACGCAGTATTTT. This encodes CSVLGLAGTDTQYF.

The genes are TRBV27 and TRBJ2-2; D uncertain. Looked up from germline, CDR1 is MNHEY and CDR2 is SMNVEV (reference sequence). The V and J ends lost 6 bases and 4 bases respectively, with 9 bases between them. The CDR3 length is 13 residues. The CDR3 coding sequence is TGTGCCAGCAGCCAGGTGGGCACCGGGGAGCTGTTTTTT. Translating gives CASSQVGTGELFF.

The chain has TRBV9 and TRBJ2-2; D may be TRBD2 (6 bases). The length of the CDR3 is 16 residues. CDR1 SGDLS and CDR2 YYNGEE come from the germline V gene. V gave up 4 bases and J gave up 7 bases, with 20 bases separating them. This chain's CDR3 is CASSPWTPHGGGELFF. CDR3 nucleotide sequence: TGTGCCAGCAGCCCGTGGACTCCACACGGGGGCGGGGAGCTGTTTTTT.

The rearrangement uses TRBV7-9 and TRBJ1-3, with TRBD1 matching over 10 bases. The CDR3 contains 15 residues. In germline, CDR1 is SEHNR, CDR2 FQNEAQ (reference sequence). The trim removed 4 bases at V and 6 bases at J, leaving 6 bases unmatched. The CDR3 reads CASSSGTGDVNTIYF. CDR3 in DNA: TGTGCCAGCAGCTCCGGGACAGGGGATGTAAACACCATATATTTT. The variable domain in full, with the rest retrieved from reference TRBV7-9 and TRBJ1-3, is DTGVSQNPRHKITKRGQNVTFRCDPISEHNRLYWYRQTLGQGPEFLTYFQNEAQLEKSRLLSDRFSAERPKGSFSTLEIQRTEQGDSAMYLCASSSGTGDVNTIYFGEGSWLTVV.

This chain uses TRBV5-1 with TRBJ1-2; 7 bases are shared with TRBD1. V dropped 4 bases and J dropped 4; count of bases not matched to a gene: 10. Germline CDR1 is SGHRS and CDR2 is YFSETQ. The CDR3 sequence is 15 residues long. The CDR3: CASSPQGGSGYGYTF. The CDR3 region has the DNA TGCGCCAGCAGCCCTCAAGGGGGCTCAGGCTATGGCTACACCTTC.

V gene TRBV6-5 combines with J gene TRBJ2-2, with TRBD2 identical over 7 bases. Germline CDR1 and CDR2: MNHEY and SVGAGI. J lost 7 bases, V lost 4 bases, and 6 bases had no gene match. This CDR3 contains 14 residues. The CDR3 bases are TGTGCCAGCAGTTGGACTAGGGTGAACGGGGAGCTGTTTTTT. Its translation is CASSWTRVNGELFF.